Listed here are 17 T cell receptor beta chains from one sample, sequenced in a study of cytomegalovirus exposure and HLA in healthy donors. The study ran its PCR with 60 Vbeta and 13 Jbeta primers. Using immunoSEQ multiplex PCR, the repertoire was profiled, and TCRdb retains in-frame clones only, with some absent. The sample shows about 140,000 clones, about four fifths of them seen only once. The sample consisted of PBMCs. All receptors come from a female donor in good health and CMV-seronegative.

The V call is TRBV6-6, the J call TRBJ1-2; D remains unclear. This CDR3 contains 16 residues. Germline CDR1 and CDR2: MNHNY and SVGAGI (reference sequence). The germline V and J ends were trimmed by 0 bases and 4 bases, with 15 bases remaining between them. The CDR3, as DNA: TGTGCCAGCAGTTACTCGAAGCAGGATCTCCGCTATGGCTACACCTTC. It is translated as CASSYSKQDLRYGYTF.

The gene calls are TRBV28 and TRBJ2-5; TRBD1 agrees at 8 bases. Unmatched junction bases numbered 8, after V lost 5 bases and J lost 3 bases. The germline V gene has CDR1 MDHEN and CDR2 SYDVKM. This CDR3 is built from 15 residues. The CDR3 loop is CASSPTRTGKETQYF. The CDR3, as DNA: TGTGCCAGCAGTCCCACTCGGACAGGGAAAGAGACCCAGTACTTC. Full variable domain (rest looked up from reference TRBV28 and TRBJ2-5): DVKVTQSSRYLVKRTGEKVFLECVQDMDHENMFWYRQDPGLGLRLIYFSYDVKMKEKGDIPEGYSVSREKKERFSLILESASTNQTSMYLCASSPTRTGKETQYFGPGTRLLVL.

This chain connects TRBV11-2 to TRBJ2-1; 9 nucleotides align to TRBD2. Losses at the gene ends were 0 bases for V and 9 bases for J; bases not matched to a gene: 6. Per the germline V gene, CDR1 is SGHAT and CDR2 is FQNNGV. The CDR3 is 15 amino acids. The CDR3, as DNA: TGTGCCAGCAGCTTAGAGGCGGGAGGGCCCTTTGAGCAGTTCTTC. This codes for CASSLEAGGPFEQFF.

V gene TRBV15 combines with J gene TRBJ2-7; maybe TRBD2 (6 bases). V was shortened by 3 bases and J by 4 bases, with 19 bases between the two germline ends. Germline V gene sequence: CDR1 LNHNV, CDR2 YYDKDF (reference sequence). The length of the CDR3 is 16 residues. Written as DNA, the CDR3 is TGTGCCACCAGCAGTCCCCGGCGGGGATTTGGGTACGAGCAGTACTTC. Translation: CATSSPRRGFGYEQYF.

CDR3 loop: CASGDRVSDTQYF. CDR3 coding DNA: TGTGCCAGCGGGGACAGGGTTTCGGATACGCAGTATTTT. The rearrangement joins TRBV6-1 to TRBJ2-3; 9 positions match TRBD1. The V and J ends lost 8 bases and 6 bases, in that order; junction bases with no gene match: 6. CDR1 and CDR2 from the germline V gene are MNHNS and SASEGT. CDR3 length: 13 residues.

The CDR3 DNA reads TGTGCCAGCAGAGGGACAGGCACAGATACGCAGTATTTT. It translates to CASRGTGTDTQYF. The rearrangement links TRBV27 to TRBJ2-3; 7 bases are a match to TRBD1. This CDR3 is 13 amino acids long. V gave up 6 bases and J gave up 1 base; unmatched junction bases: 1. Germline V gives CDR1 MNHEY, CDR2 SMNVEV (reference sequence).

The V and J genes are TRBV6-4 and TRBJ2-7; D not resolved. V was clipped by 8 bases and J by 5 bases, with 13 bases between them. CDR1 is MRHNA and CDR2 is SNTAGT in the germline V gene. This CDR3 contains 12 residues. The CDR3 coding sequence is TGTGCCAGCGGGCCTTATGCCAACGAGCAGTACTTC. It codes for CASGPYANEQYF.

V and J are TRBV2 and TRBJ2-1, with D perhaps TRBD1 (6 bases). Trimming took off 8 bases at V and 5 bases at J, with 22 bases between the two ends. The CDR3 runs 16 residues. Germline CDR1 SNHLY, CDR2 FYNNEI. The CDR3 nucleotides are TGTGCCAGCGGTGCATTGTGGGACACCGGGAACAATGAGCAGTTCTTC. Translating gives CASGALWDTGNNEQFF. The full variable domain, completed using reference TRBV2 and TRBJ2-1, is EPEVTQTPSHQVTQMGQEVILRCVPISNHLYFYWYRQILGQKVEFLVSFYNNEISEKSEIFDDQFSVERPDGSNFTLKIRSTKLEDSAMYFCASGALWDTGNNEQFFGPGTRLTVL.

The rearrangement joins TRBV4-1 to TRBJ2-5; the D gene is possibly TRBD2 (5 bases). Looked up from germline, CDR1 is MGHRA and CDR2 is YSYEKL. This CDR3 contains 13 residues. The ends were cut back, 6 bases at V and 5 bases at J, with 13 bases in the middle. The CDR3 region has the DNA TGCGCCAGCAGTCCACTAGTAGGTGAGACCCAGTACTTC. Its protein is CASSPLVGETQYF.

This clone was counted a few times. The CDR3 bases are TGTGCCAGCAGCACGCCGGGACTCCCCGCAGATACGCAGTATTTT. This gives the protein CASSTPGLPADTQYF. This chain uses TRBV7-2 with TRBJ2-3, with a tentative D call TRBD2 (6 bases). Germline values: CDR1 SGHTA, CDR2 FQGNSA. This CDR3 contains 15 residues. Trimming shortened V by 5 bases and J by 4 bases, and 16 bases separated the two germline ends.

V usage is TRBV27 and J usage is TRBJ1-6; 7 bases align to TRBD1. The length of the CDR3 is 16 residues. V dropped 6 bases and J dropped 10; count of bases not matched to a gene: 15. CDR1 and CDR2 from the germline V gene are MNHEY and SMNVEV (reference sequence). CDR3: CASRSGNRGSWSPLHF. The CDR3 DNA reads TGTGCCAGCAGATCAGGGAACAGGGGAAGTTGGTCACCCCTCCACTTT.

The chain is built from TRBV6-6 and TRBJ2-5, with 7 positions matching TRBD2. There are 15 residues in the CDR3. The germline CDR1 and CDR2 sequences are MNHNY and SVGAGI (reference sequence). V shed 11 bases and J 5 bases; nucleotides not matched to a gene: 17. The CDR3 DNA is TGTGCCCACAAGGCCCGAAGCGGGGTAGGGGAGACCCAGTACTTC. Translated, it gives CAHKARSGVGETQYF.

In DNA form, the CDR3 reads TGTGCCAGCAGCCGAGGGGGAGGGACGGGGGCCTACGAGCAGTACTTC. Translated, it gives CASSRGGGTGAYEQYF. The chain employs TRBV5-6 and TRBJ2-7; D might be TRBD2 (7 bases). The CDR3 extends over 16 amino acids. Trimming removed 4 bases from V and 2 bases from J, with 19 bases in between. Germline-derived CDR1 and CDR2 are SGHDT and YYEEEE.

The rearrangement links TRBV19 to TRBJ2-1; D uncertain. V shed 8 bases and J shed 0 bases, with 8 bases lying between them. CDR3 length: 13 residues. The germline CDR1 and CDR2 sequences are LNHDA and SQIVND (reference sequence). The CDR3 region has the DNA TGTGCCAGTTCCAGAGGCTCCTACAATGAGCAGTTCTTC. This gives the protein CASSRGSYNEQFF.

J is TRBJ1-1 and V is TRBV21-1; the tabulated D call, TRBD1, remains unverified against the DNA. TRBV21-1 corresponds to a pseudogene. The CDR3 has 17 residues. The CDR3: CASSNEGQGQIFAEAFF. Here the CDR3 DNA reads TGTGCCAGCAGCAACGAAGGACAGGGGCAAATTTTCGCTGAAGCTTTCTTT.

The gene calls are TRBV2 and TRBJ1-2; no definite D call. The CDR3 is 14 residues long. Per the germline V gene, CDR1 is SNHLY and CDR2 is FYNNEI. With 4 bases removed from V and 0 bases from J, the gap between germline ends came to 9 bases. The CDR3 nucleotides read TGTGCCAGCAGTGTTAGTGGAGCTAACTATGGCTACACCTTC. The encoded protein is CASSVSGANYGYTF. The whole variable domain, remainder taken from reference TRBV2 and TRBJ1-2, is EPEVTQTPSHQVTQMGQEVILRCVPISNHLYFYWYRQILGQKVEFLVSFYNNEISEKSEIFDDQFSVERPDGSNFTLKIRSTKLEDSAMYFCASSVSGANYGYTFGSGTRLTVV.

The V and J genes are TRBV7-9 and TRBJ2-7; 10 bases fit TRBD1. The CDR3 has 16 residues. From germline, CDR1 is SEHNR and CDR2 FQNEAQ (reference sequence). The V and J ends lost 1 base and 5 bases, in that order; junction bases with no gene match: 8. The CDR3 region is CASSLGGTGDRNEQYF. In nucleotides, the CDR3 is TGTGCCAGCAGCTTAGGCGGGACAGGGGATCGGAACGAGCAGTACTTC.